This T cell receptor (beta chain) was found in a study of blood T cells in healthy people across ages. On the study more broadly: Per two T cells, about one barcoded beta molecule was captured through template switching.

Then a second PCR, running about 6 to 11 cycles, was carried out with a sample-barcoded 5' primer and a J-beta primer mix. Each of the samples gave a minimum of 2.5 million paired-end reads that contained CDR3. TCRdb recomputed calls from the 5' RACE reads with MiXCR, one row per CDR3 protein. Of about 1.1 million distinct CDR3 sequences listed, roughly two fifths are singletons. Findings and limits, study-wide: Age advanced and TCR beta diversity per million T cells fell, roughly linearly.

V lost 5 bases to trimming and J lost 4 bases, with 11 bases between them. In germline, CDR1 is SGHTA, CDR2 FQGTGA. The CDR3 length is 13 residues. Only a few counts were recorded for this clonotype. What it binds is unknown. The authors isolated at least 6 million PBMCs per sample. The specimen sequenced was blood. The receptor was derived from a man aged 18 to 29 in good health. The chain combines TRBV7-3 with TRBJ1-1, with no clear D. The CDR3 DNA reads TGTGCCAGCAGCATCACTTTCAGCACTGAAGCTTTCTTT. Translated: CASSITFSTEAFF.